This record covers a single T cell receptor beta chain. Its target is unknown. This CDR3 has 16 amino acids. V was pared by 5 bases and J by 1 base, with 11 bases of the junction left unmatched. Germline lookup yields CDR1 SGHRS and CDR2 YFSETQ. These data come from a study of T cell responses to AZD1222 COVID-19 vaccine. About the study: Some second doses came at about 4 weeks and others at about 12 weeks; these were pooled.

Study outcomes and limitations: Distributed over spike, vaccine-associated CD4 TCRs predominated at 160-218 and 743-854. Reportedly, nearly half of unique spike TCRs recognized epitopes outside B.1.351/B.1.1.7 mutations. Mostly white British, mostly female donors; authors suggested clonal diversity may be underestimated.

Produced via immunoSEQ multiplex PCR; TCRdb's table is partial and in-frame only. The sample includes some 140,000 clones, 85% to 95% of them seen just once. This clonotype was obtained from an adult in good health. Source: peripheral blood, taken on day 0 of AZD1222 vaccination. The gene calls are TRBV5-1 and TRBJ1-2; 7 bases agree with TRBD1. Written as DNA, the CDR3 is TGCGCCAGCAGACACATATACAGGGGCCTTAACTATGGCTACACCTTC. Its translation: CASRHIYRGLNYGYTF.